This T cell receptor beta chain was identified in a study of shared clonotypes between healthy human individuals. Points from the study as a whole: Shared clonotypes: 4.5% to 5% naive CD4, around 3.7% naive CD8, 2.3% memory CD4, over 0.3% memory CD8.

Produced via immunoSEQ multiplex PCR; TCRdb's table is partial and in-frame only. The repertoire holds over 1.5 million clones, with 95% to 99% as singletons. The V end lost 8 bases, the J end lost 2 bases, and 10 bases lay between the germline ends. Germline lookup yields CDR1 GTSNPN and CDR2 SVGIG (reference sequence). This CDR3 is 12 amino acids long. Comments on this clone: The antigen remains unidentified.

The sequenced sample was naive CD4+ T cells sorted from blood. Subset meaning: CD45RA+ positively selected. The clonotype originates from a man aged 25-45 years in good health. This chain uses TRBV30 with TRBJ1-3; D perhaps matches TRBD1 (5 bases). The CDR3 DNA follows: TGTGCCGGTGACAGAGCTGGAAACACCATATATTTT. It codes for CAGDRAGNTIYF.